The sample holds many counts of the clone carrying this T cell receptor beta chain. The antigen is undetermined. The data were taken from a study of T cells in Graves' hyperthyroidism and ophthalmopathy. Study observations and caveats: Blood shared most expanded thyroid clonotypes above 0.001.

Researchers amplified the TCR beta CDR3 regions from RNA transcripts. A set of HTBI primers served as the primers for a first-round RT-PCR of the TCR CDR3. TCRdb analysed the multiplex PCR reads with MiXCR anew, one entry per CDR3 protein. This table holds about 520,000 distinct CDR3 sequences, approximately 25% found once. This sequence originates from a woman aged 30 to 39 with Graves' ophthalmopathy. The sequenced material came from blood.

The CDR3 sequence: CASSLPLSGSNYGYTF. CDR3 in DNA: TGTGCCAGCAGCTTACCCCTTTCCGGTTCTAACTATGGCTACACCTTC. The chain uses TRBV11-1 and TRBJ1-2; D is unclear. Deletions cut 2 bases from V and 0 bases from J, with 13 bases between. This CDR3 region has 16 residues. Germline CDR1 SGHAT, CDR2 FQDESV (reference sequence).